This T cell receptor (beta chain) was documented in a study of beta chain features in type 1 diabetes. This CDR3 contains 13 residues. Trimming pared 1 base from V and 8 bases from J, leaving 10 bases between. Germline CDR1 is SGHRS and CDR2 is YFSETQ. About this clone itself: Its antigen is as yet unknown.

Study-level results: There was a moderate but significant shortening of TCRB CDR3s in all four CD4+ subsets of Type 1 diabetes patients.

Sequenced material consisted of expressed TCRB transcripts (all of the isolated RNA was reverse transcribed). Sequenced by immunoSEQ multiplex PCR; TCRdb stores in-frame clones only, minus some. The sample records some 270,000 clones, 9.5% to 13% being singletons. This rearrangement joins TRBV5-1 to TRBJ2-1; D not certain. The sample consisted of naive CD4+ T cells from blood. This TCR was recovered from a man aged 25-40 years with type 1 diabetes. The CDR3 nucleotides are TGCGCCAGCAGCTTGACCCCGCCGGATGAGCAGTTCTTC. This encodes CASSLTPPDEQFF.